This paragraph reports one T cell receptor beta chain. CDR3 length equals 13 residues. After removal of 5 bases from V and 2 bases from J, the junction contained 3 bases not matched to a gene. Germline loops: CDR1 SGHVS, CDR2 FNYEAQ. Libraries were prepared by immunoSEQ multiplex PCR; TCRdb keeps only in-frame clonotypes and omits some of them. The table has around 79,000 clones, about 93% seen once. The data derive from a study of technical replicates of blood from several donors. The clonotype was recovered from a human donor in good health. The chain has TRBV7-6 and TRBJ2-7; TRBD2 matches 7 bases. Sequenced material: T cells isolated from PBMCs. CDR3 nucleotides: TGTGCCAGCAGCCCGGGGGGTACCTACGAGCAGTACTTC. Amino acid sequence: CASSPGGTYEQYF.